The 20 T cell receptor beta chains listed next were all sequenced from one sample in a study of control samples from healthy donors and cancer patients. The protocol was immunoSEQ multiplex PCR, while the TCRdb copy is restricted to in-frame clones and leaves out a portion. The sample has roughly 220,000 clones; 90% to 95% are singletons. The sequencing input was blood. These receptors were obtained from a man aged 45-65 years in good health.

The chain recombines TRBV7-2 with TRBJ2-4; 8 nucleotides agree with TRBD1. The CDR3 spans 14 residues. The V segment lost 4 bases and the J segment 7 bases; nucleotides outside the gene matches: 6. Germline V gene lookup returns CDR1 SGHTA and CDR2 FQGNSA. CDR3 bases: TGTGCCAGCAGCTCGGACAGGGTAGGGAACATTCAGTACTTC. It yields the protein CASSSDRVGNIQYF.

This chain links TRBV6-5 with TRBJ2-5, with D perhaps assigned TRBD1 or TRBD2 (5 bases each). V shed 7 bases and J shed 0 bases, with 15 bases lying between them. Per the germline V gene, CDR1 is MNHEY and CDR2 is SVGAGI. The CDR3 runs 15 residues. CDR3 sequence: CASTPQTGHQETQYF. As DNA, the CDR3 is TGTGCCAGCACCCCCCAGACGGGGCACCAAGAGACCCAGTACTTC.

The chain couples TRBV19 to TRBJ1-1, with D possibly TRBD1 on 6 matching bases. CDR3 length: 14 residues. Germline CDR1 is LNHDA and CDR2 is SQIVND (reference sequence). Trimming shortened V by 5 bases and J by 4 bases, and 14 bases separated the two germline ends. In DNA form, the CDR3 reads TGTGCCAGTAGTTTCCGGGACAACCCCACTGAAGCTTTCTTT. Protein product: CASSFRDNPTEAFF. Based on the CDR3 plus reference TRBV19 and TRBJ1-1, the full variable domain is DGGITQSPKYLFRKEGQNVTLSCEQNLNHDAMYWYRQDPGQGLRLIYYSQIVNDFQKGDIAEGYSVSREKKESFPLTVTSAQKNPTAFYLCASSFRDNPTEAFFGQGTRLTVV.

The chain uses TRBV7-6 and TRBJ1-6, with 8 bases aligning to TRBD1. Germline loops: CDR1 SGHVS, CDR2 FNYEAQ. The CDR3 covers 16 residues. The trim removed 5 bases at V and 8 bases at J, leaving 11 bases unmatched. The CDR3 spells CASSPGTGRRDSPLHF. In DNA form, the CDR3 reads TGTGCCAGCAGCCCCGGGACAGGTCGTAGGGATTCACCCCTCCACTTT.

In the case of this clone: This sample also contains other DNA sequences that code for the same CDR3. The genes are TRBV18 and TRBJ2-3; D unresolved. This CDR3 contains 13 residues. Trimming removed 3 bases from V and 0 bases from J, with 4 bases in between. CDR1 KGHSH and CDR2 LQKENI come from the germline V gene. The CDR3: CASSPPSTDTQYF. CDR3 DNA: TGTGCCAGCTCACCCCCTAGCACAGATACGCAGTATTTT.

J is TRBJ2-1 and V is TRBV3-1 (or the pseudogene TRBV3-2), with D possibly being TRBD2 (7 bases). The CDR3 has 12 residues. The germline CDR1 and CDR2 sequences are LGHDT and YNNKEL (reference sequence). V dropped 3 bases and J dropped 9 bases, with 9 bases sitting between them. The CDR3, as DNA: TGTGCCAGCAGCCAGGGGGGGCTTGAGCAGTTCTTC. It codes for CASSQGGLEQFF.

The chain recombines TRBV11-3 with TRBJ2-2; D is possibly TRBD1 (5 bases). Germline CDR1 is SGHNT and CDR2 is YENEEA. The CDR3 is made up of 14 amino acids. Trimming cost V 3 bases and J 4 bases, with 9 bases left between them. CDR3 region: CASSFRASTGELFF. CDR3 DNA sequence: TGTGCCAGCAGCTTCAGGGCAAGCACCGGGGAGCTGTTTTTT.

The chain links TRBV5-1 to TRBJ2-3, with D possibly being TRBD2 (6 bases). V shed 0 bases and J shed 0 bases, with 14 bases lying between them. There are 17 residues in the CDR3. Germline CDR1 reads SGHRS; CDR2 reads YFSETQ. The CDR3 region is CASSLGGGGESTDTQYF. The CDR3 bases are TGCGCCAGCAGCTTGGGGGGCGGCGGGGAAAGCACAGATACGCAGTATTTT.

This clone appeared a single time. The rearrangement joins TRBV10-3 to TRBJ2-2; the D gene is possibly TRBD1 (6 bases). Looked up from germline, CDR1 is ENHRY and CDR2 is SYGVKD. This CDR3 has 14 residues. The germline V and J ends were trimmed by 11 bases and 3 bases, with 16 bases remaining between them. CDR3 in amino acids: CAAGWGLDTGELFF. DNA of the CDR3: TGTGCCGCCGGGTGGGGGCTCGACACCGGGGAGCTGTTTTTT.

V and J are TRBV30 and TRBJ2-7; tentatively, D is TRBD1 (6 bases). The CDR3 sequence is 14 residues long. CDR1 is GTSNPN and CDR2 is SVGIG in the germline V gene (reference sequence). The V and J ends lost 4 bases and 0 bases respectively, with 13 bases between them. The CDR3 protein is CAWTWTASSYEQYF. For the CDR3, the DNA is TGTGCCTGGACCTGGACAGCGAGCTCCTACGAGCAGTACTTC.

This rearrangement joins TRBV2 to TRBJ2-7; D is perhaps TRBD1 (5 bases). This CDR3 region has 12 residues. Germline V gene data show CDR1 as SNHLY and CDR2 as FYNNEI. The V gene lost 6 bases and the J gene lost 4 bases, with 10 bases spanning the gap. CDR3 amino acids: CASRVDTYEQYF. The CDR3 DNA reads as TGTGCCAGCAGGGTGGACACTTACGAGCAGTACTTC.

The V call is TRBV5-8, the J call TRBJ1-5, with unresolved D. The CDR3 covers 14 residues. Germline CDR1 reads SGHTS; CDR2 reads YDEGEE. Trimming shortened V by 2 bases and J by 3 bases, and 9 bases separated the two germline ends. This chain's CDR3 is CASSLQTPNQPQHF. The CDR3 nucleotides are TGTGCCAGCAGCTTACAGACGCCCAATCAGCCCCAGCATTTT.

This clone was seen only once. The chain combines TRBV7-2 with TRBJ1-2; D remains unclear. The CDR3 consists of 16 residues. Deletions cut 5 bases from V and 8 bases from J, with 24 bases between. Germline values: CDR1 SGHTA, CDR2 FQGNSA. CDR3 region: CASSEASRAVERGYTF. In nucleotides, the CDR3 is TGTGCCAGCAGCGAAGCTTCGAGGGCCGTCGAGAGGGGCTACACCTTC.

Here the CDR3 DNA reads TGTGCCAGCAACGCCGGGGGGGGTCCCTATGGCTACACCTTC. Its protein is CASNAGGGPYGYTF. The rearrangement joins TRBV6-5 to TRBJ1-2; D is possibly TRBD1 (5 bases). This CDR3 has 14 residues. CDR1 is MNHEY, CDR2 SVGAGI, per germline. The V end lost 7 bases, the J end lost 4 bases, and 16 bases lay between the germline ends.

V is TRBV9 and J is TRBJ2-2; 7 positions agree with TRBD2. V gave up 1 base and J gave up 4 bases; unmatched junction bases: 4. The CDR3 covers 15 residues. Looked up from germline, CDR1 is SGDLS and CDR2 is YYNGEE. CDR3 region: CASSVRGGSTGELFF. The CDR3 DNA reads TGTGCCAGCAGCGTAAGGGGCGGGAGCACCGGGGAGCTGTTTTTT.

The V and J genes are TRBV5-8 and TRBJ2-5; TRBD2 matches at 9 bases. V shed 3 bases and J 2 bases; nucleotides not matched to a gene: 2. The CDR3 consists of 14 residues. Per the germline V gene, CDR1 is SGHTS and CDR2 is YDEGEE. The CDR3 DNA is TGTGCCAGCAGCTCCCTAGCGGGGCAAGAGACCCAGTACTTC. As protein: CASSSLAGQETQYF.

The chain carries TRBV6-5 and TRBJ1-2, with D possibly matching TRBD1 (6 bases). This CDR3 has 13 amino acids. Germline-derived CDR1 and CDR2 are MNHEY and SVGAGI. V was pared by 8 bases and J by 4 bases, with 14 bases between. CDR3 in amino acids: CASGGGSPYGYTF. DNA for the CDR3: TGTGCCAGCGGGGGGGGCAGCCCCTATGGCTACACCTTC.

The chain employs TRBV14 and TRBJ2-5; a weak D match, TRBD2 (5 bases). V shed 0 bases and J shed 5 bases, with 13 bases lying between them. The CDR3 has 15 amino acids. Germline V CDR1 and CDR2: SGHDN, FVKESK. CDR3: CASSQDHGVMETQYF. CDR3 sequence (DNA): TGTGCCAGCAGCCAAGACCACGGGGTCATGGAGACCCAGTACTTC.

The chain has TRBV11-1 and TRBJ2-2, with a weak D call TRBD1 (6 bases). CDR1 is SGHAT, CDR2 FQDESV, per germline (reference sequence). This CDR3 is 14 amino acids long. V lost 5 bases to trimming and J lost 1 base, with 8 bases between them. CDR3 nucleotides: TGTGCCAGCAGCAAGACAGGGAACACCGGGGAGCTGTTTTTT. It yields the protein CASSKTGNTGELFF.

The rearrangement joins TRBV27 to TRBJ1-2, with a weak D call TRBD1 (6 bases). The V gene's germline CDR1 is MNHEY and CDR2 SMNVEV (reference sequence). Trimming left V 7 bases short and J 3 bases short, with 9 bases between. The CDR3 is made up of 12 amino acids. The CDR3 is CASKSGDYGYTF. The CDR3 DNA reads as TGTGCCAGCAAATCAGGGGACTATGGCTACACCTTC.